The T cell receptor (beta chain) described here comes from a study of beta chain features in type 1 diabetes. Study observations and caveats: TCRB rearrangement may or may not be influenced by HLA type; here this remained unresolved. TCRB CDR3s were moderately but significantly shorter in Type 1 diabetes patients in all four CD4+ subsets. Type 1 diabetes patients had fewer VDJ junction insertions and more deletions. High TCR expression in some cells could lead to their over-representation in cDNA sequencing.

Notes on this clone: Its antigen remains unknown.

Isolated RNA was reverse transcribed in full, so expressed TCRB transcripts were sequenced. Average reads for naive, central memory and regulatory T cell samples were roughly 3.4 million. Profiling relied on immunoSEQ multiplex PCR, and the TCRdb table lists in-frame clones only, not all of them. This table holds under 150,000 clones, around 15% found once. The CDR3 consists of 15 residues. Germline V gives CDR1 SGHRS, CDR2 YFSETQ. V gave up 0 bases and J gave up 12 bases, with 19 bases separating them. This TCR was recovered from a man aged 18 to 30 with type 1 diabetes. V gene TRBV5-1 combines with J gene TRBJ2-1; D is tentatively TRBD1 or TRBD2 (5 bases each). Sequenced sample: central memory CD4+ T cells from blood. In DNA, the CDR3 is TGCGCCAGCAGCTTGGGGTTGGGACCTGAGGACGCGCAGTTCTTC. This sequence encodes CASSLGLGPEDAQFF.